This TCR beta chain was sequenced during a study of cytomegalovirus exposure and HLA in healthy donors. CDR1 is MNHEY, CDR2 SMNVEV, per germline (reference sequence). Trimming shortened V by 3 bases and J by 3 bases, and 17 bases separated the two germline ends. This CDR3 spans 16 amino acids. Generated by immunoSEQ multiplex PCR, the TCRdb table keeps only in-frame clones and is missing some. This table holds approximately 140,000 clones, about 91% found once. The sample was PBMCs. The sequence derives from a woman under 30 in good health and CMV-seropositive. The chain joins TRBV27 to TRBJ1-1; the D gene is possibly TRBD1 (5 bases). For the CDR3, the DNA is TGTGCCAGCAGTTTTTTCGCAGGGTCGAGGTACACTGAAGCTTTCTTT. Its translation: CASSFFAGSRYTEAFF.